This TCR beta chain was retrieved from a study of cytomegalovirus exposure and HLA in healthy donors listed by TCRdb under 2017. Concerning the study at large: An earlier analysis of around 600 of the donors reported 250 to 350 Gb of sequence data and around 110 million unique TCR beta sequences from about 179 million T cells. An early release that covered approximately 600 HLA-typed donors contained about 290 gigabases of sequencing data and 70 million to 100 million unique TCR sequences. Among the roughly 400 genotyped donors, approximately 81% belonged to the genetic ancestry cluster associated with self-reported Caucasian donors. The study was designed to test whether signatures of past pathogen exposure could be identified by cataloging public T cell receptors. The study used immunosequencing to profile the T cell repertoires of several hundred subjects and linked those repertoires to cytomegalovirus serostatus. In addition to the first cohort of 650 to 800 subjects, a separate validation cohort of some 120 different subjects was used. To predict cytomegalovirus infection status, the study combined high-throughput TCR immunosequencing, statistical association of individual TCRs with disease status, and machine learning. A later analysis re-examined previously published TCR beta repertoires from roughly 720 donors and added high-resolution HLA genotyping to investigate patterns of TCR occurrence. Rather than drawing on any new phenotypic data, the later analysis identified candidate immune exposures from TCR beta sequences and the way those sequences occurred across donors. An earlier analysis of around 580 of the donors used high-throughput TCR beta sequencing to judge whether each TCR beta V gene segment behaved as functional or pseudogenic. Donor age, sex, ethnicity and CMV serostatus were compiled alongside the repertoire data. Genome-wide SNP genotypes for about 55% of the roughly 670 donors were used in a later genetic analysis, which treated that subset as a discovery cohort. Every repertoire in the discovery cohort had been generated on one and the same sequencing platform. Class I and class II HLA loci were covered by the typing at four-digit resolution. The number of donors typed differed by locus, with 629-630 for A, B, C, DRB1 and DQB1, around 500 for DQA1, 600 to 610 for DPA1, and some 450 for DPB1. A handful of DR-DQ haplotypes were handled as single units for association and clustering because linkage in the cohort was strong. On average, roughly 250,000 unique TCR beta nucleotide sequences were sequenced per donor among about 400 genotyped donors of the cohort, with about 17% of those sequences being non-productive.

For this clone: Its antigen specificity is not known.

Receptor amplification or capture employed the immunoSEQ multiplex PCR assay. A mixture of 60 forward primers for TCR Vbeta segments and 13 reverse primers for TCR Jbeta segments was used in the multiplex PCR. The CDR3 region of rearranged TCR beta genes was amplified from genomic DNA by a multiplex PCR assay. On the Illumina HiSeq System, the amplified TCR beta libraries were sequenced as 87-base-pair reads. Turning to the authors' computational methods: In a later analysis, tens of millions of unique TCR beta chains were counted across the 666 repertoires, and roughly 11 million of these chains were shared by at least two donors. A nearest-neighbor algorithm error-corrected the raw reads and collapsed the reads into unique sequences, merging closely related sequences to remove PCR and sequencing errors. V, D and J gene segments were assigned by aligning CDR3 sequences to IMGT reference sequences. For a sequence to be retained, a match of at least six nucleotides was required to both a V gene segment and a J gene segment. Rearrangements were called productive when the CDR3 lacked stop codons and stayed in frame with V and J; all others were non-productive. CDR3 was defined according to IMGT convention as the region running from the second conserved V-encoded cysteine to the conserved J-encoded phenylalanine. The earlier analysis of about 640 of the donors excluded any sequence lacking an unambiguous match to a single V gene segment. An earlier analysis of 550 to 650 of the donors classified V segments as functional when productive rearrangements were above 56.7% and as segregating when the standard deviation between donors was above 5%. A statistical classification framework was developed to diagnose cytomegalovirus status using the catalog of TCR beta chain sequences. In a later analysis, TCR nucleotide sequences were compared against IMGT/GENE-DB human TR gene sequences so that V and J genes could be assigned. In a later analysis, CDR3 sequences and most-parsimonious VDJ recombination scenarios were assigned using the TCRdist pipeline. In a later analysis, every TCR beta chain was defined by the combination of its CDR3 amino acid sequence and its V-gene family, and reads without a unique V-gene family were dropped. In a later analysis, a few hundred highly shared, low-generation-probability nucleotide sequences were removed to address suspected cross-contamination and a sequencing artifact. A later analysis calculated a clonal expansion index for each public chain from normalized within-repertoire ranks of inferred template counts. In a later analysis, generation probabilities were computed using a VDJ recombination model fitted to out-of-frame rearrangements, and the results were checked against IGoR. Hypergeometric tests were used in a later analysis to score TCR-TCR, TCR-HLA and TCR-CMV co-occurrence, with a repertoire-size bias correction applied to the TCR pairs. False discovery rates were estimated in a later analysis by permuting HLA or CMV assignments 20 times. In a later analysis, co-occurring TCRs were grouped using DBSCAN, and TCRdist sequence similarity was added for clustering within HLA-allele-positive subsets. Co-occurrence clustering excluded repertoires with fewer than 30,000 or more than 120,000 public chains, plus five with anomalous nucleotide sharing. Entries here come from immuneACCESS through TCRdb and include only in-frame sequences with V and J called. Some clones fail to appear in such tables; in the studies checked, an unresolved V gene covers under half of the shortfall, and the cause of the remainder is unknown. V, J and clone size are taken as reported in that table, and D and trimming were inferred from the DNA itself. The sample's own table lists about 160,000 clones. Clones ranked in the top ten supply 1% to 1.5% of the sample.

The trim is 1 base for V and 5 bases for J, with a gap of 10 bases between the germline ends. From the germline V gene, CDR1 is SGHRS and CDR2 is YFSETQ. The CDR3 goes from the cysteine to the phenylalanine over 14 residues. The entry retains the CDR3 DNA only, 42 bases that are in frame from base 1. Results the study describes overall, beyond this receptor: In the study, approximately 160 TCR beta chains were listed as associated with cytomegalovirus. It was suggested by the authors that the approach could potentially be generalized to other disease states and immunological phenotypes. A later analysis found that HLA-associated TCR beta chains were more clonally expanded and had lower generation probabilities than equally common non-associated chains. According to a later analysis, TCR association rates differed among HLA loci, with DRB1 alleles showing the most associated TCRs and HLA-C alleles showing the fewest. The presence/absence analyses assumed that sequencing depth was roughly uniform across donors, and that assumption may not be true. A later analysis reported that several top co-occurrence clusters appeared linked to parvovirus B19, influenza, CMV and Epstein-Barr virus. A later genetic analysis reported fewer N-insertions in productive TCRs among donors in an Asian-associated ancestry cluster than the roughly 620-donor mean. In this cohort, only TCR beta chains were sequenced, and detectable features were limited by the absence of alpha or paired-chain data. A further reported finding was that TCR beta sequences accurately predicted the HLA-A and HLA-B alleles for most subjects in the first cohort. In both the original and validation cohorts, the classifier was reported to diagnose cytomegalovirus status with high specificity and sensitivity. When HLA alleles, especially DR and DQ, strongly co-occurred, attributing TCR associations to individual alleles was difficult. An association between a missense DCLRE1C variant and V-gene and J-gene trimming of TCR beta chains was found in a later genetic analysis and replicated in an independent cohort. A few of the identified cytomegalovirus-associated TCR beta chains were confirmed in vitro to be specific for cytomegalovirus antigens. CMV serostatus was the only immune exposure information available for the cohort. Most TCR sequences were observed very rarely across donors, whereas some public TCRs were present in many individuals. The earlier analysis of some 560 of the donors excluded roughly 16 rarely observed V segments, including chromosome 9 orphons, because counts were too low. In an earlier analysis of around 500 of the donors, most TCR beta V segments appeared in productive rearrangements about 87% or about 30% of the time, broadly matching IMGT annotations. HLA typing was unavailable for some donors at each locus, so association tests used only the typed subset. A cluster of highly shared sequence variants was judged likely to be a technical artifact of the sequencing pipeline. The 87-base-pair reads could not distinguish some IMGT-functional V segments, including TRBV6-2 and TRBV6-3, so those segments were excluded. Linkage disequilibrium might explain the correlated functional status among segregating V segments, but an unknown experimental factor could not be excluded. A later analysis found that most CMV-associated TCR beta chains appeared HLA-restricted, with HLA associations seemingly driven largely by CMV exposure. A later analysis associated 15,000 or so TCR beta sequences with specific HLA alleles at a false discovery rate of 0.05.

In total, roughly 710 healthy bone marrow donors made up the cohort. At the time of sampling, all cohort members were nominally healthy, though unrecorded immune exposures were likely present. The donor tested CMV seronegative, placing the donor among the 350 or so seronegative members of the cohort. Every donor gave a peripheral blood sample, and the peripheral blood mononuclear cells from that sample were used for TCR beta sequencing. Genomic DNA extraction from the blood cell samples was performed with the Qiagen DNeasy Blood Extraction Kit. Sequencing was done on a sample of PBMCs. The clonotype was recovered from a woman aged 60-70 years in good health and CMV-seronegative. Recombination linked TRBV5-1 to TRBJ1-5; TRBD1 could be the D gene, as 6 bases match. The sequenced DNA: TGCGCCAGCAGCTTGTCAGGGGCGGATCAGCCCCAGCATTTT. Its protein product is CASSLSGADQPQHF.